The source of this T cell receptor beta chain is a study of metastatic and nonmetastatic thyroid tumors. From germline, CDR1 is PRHDT and CDR2 FYEKMQ (reference sequence). This CDR3 region has 12 residues. Losses at the gene ends were 3 bases for V and 8 bases for J; bases not matched to a gene: 3. This clone came up once. TCRdb re-called the PCR reads via MiXCR. The sample has roughly 7,300 clones; roughly 33% are singletons. There were no patients who had received any treatment before thyroid surgery. The gene calls are TRBV13 and TRBJ1-1; the match to TRBD1 covers 7 bases. This sequence was found in a female donor with papillary thyroid cancer or a benign thyroid nodule (not recorded which). Some clones in this sample may be carry-over from other donors' samples. The sequenced sample consisted of tumor tissue. The CDR3 nucleotides read TGTGCCAGCAGCTTTGGGACAGCAGAAGCTTTCTTT. Translation gives CASSFGTAEAFF.